This paragraph covers one TCR beta chain sequence. Antigen specificity is unknown. This entry is derived from a study of shared clonotypes between healthy human individuals. Findings of the study overall: Generally, naive subsets (rather than memory subsets) showed larger estimated richness. There were few donors, and this limited the genetic and exposure-history diversity represented.

Profiled with immunoSEQ multiplex PCR; TCRdb holds only in-frame clones, not every one. The sample contains some 1.5 million clones, 95% to 99% of which appear only once. The CDR3 loop spans 15 amino acids. J lost 1 base, V lost 5 bases, and 5 bases had no gene match. Germline CDR1 is MNHEY and CDR2 is SMNVEV (reference sequence). The rearrangement uses TRBV27 and TRBJ1-2; 9 positions agree with TRBD1. The TCR originated in a man aged 25 to 40 in good health. Material: naive CD4+ T cells sorted from blood. Subset described: CD45RA+ positively selected. The CDR3 region has the DNA TGTGCCAGCAGTAGCCGGACAGGGGATAACTATGGCTACACCTTC. It encodes CASSSRTGDNYGYTF.